The 26 T cell receptor beta chains reported below all come from one sample, sequenced in a study of blood T cells in healthy people across ages. A second PCR, run for 7 to 11 cycles, used a sample-barcoded 5' primer plus a J-beta primer mix. TCRdb re-analysed the 5' RACE reads in MiXCR, keeping a single row per CDR3 protein. The sample has approximately 900,000 distinct CDR3 sequences, roughly 48% seen once. Sequencing input: blood. These receptors all stem from a man younger than 40 in good health.

This chain links TRBV9 with TRBJ2-1, with 10 nucleotides matching TRBD2. The CDR3 runs 17 residues. The V segment lost 2 bases and the J segment 7 bases; nucleotides outside the gene matches: 12. The germline V gene encodes CDR1 SGDLS and CDR2 YYNGEE. As DNA, the CDR3 is TGTGCCAGCAGCGTCCCTAGCGGGGGTGACCGGGGGAATGAGCAGTTCTTC. Encoded protein: CASSVPSGGDRGNEQFF.

This sequence joins TRBV7-2 and TRBJ2-3; D uncertain. Trimming removed 3 bases at V and 2 bases at J, with 9 bases between. Germline CDR1 SGHTA, CDR2 FQGNSA. The CDR3 is 14 residues long. Written as DNA, the CDR3 is TGTGCCAGCAGCTTCCGTCGTTCCACAGATACGCAGTATTTT. Protein product: CASSFRRSTDTQYF.

This chain joins TRBV10-3 and TRBJ2-1, with D hard to call. The CDR3 length is 12 residues. Trimming removed 4 bases at V and 6 bases at J, with 7 bases between. Germline CDR1 and CDR2: ENHRY and SYGVKD. This chain's CDR3 is CAISGPSNEQFF. The CDR3 DNA sequence: TGTGCCATCAGTGGACCCTCCAATGAGCAGTTCTTC.

The V gene is TRBV7-2, the J gene TRBJ2-3, with 10 bases that match TRBD2. After removal of 2 bases from V and 3 bases from J, the junction contained 2 bases not matched to a gene. This CDR3 contains 15 residues. Germline V gene data show CDR1 as SGHTA and CDR2 as FQGNSA. The CDR3 is CASSLRSGGTDTQYF. The CDR3 nucleotides read TGTGCCAGCAGCTTACGTAGCGGGGGGACAGATACGCAGTATTTT.

This clonotype came up a few times. The V gene is TRBV12-3 or TRBV12-4, the J gene TRBJ2-7, with D maybe TRBD1 (7 bases). The CDR3 length is 13 residues. The V end was cut by 3 bases, the J end by 6 bases, with 12 bases between. The DNA for the CDR3 is TGTGCCAGCAGTTTGGAGGGGGCGGCCGAGCAGTACTTC. Protein sequence: CASSLEGAAEQYF.

The chain is built from TRBV4-1 and TRBJ2-2; D may be TRBD2 (5 bases). CDR1 MGHRA and CDR2 YSYEKL come from the germline V gene. The CDR3 contains 17 residues. V was cut by 0 bases and J by 1 base, with 12 bases left in between. CDR3 in amino acids: CASSQDTVSENTGELFF. CDR3 nucleotide sequence: TGCGCCAGCAGCCAAGATACGGTTAGCGAGAACACCGGGGAGCTGTTTTTT.

Concerning this clonotype: The junction shows a germline mismatch at one end, possibly a read error. The chain is built from TRBV5-1 and TRBJ2-5, with 7 bases matching TRBD2. The DNA end is more similar to TRBJ2-7, so the J call may be wrong. CDR3 length: 13 residues. CDR1 SGHRS and CDR2 YFSETQ come from the germline V gene. In DNA, the CDR3 is TGCGCCAGCGGCTTGGCGGGACTAAACGAGCAGTACTTC. Translating gives CASGLAGLNEQYF.

The rearrangement links TRBV7-2 to TRBJ2-5; 8 nucleotides match TRBD2. V gave up 7 bases and J gave up 5 bases; unmatched junction bases: 9. The V gene's germline CDR1 is SGHTA and CDR2 FQGNSA. The CDR3 runs 14 residues. Written as DNA, the CDR3 is TGTGCCAGCACTTCAATAGCGGGGTTCGAGACCCAGTACTTC. Amino acid sequence: CASTSIAGFETQYF. The whole variable domain, filled in from reference TRBV7-2 and TRBJ2-5, reads GAGVSQSPSNKVTEKGKDVELRCDPISGHTALYWYRQSLGQGLEFLIYFQGNSAPDKSGLPSDRFSAERTGGSVSTLTIQRTQQEDSAVYLCASTSIAGFETQYFGPGTRLLVL.

This clonotype was found a few times. The DNA for the CDR3 is TGCGCCAGCACCTTGGGACTAGCGGGGTCTTCACCGAACACCGGGGAGCTGTTTTTT. Amino acid sequence: CASTLGLAGSSPNTGELFF. This rearrangement joins TRBV4-1 to TRBJ2-2; 13 nucleotides line up with TRBD2. Trimming took 7 bases from V and 0 from J; bases not matched to a gene: 11. The CDR3 has 19 residues. Germline V gene lookup returns CDR1 MGHRA and CDR2 YSYEKL.

The chain combines TRBV20-1 with TRBJ1-2; D is unclear. The CDR3 totals 12 residues. Germline CDR1 reads DFQATT; CDR2 reads SNEGSKA (reference sequence). Trimming shortened V by 5 bases and J by 4 bases, and 11 bases separated the two germline ends. Written as DNA, the CDR3 is TGCAGTGCTCGAGCAGGACTCTATGGCTACACCTTC. Its translation is CSARAGLYGYTF.

V is TRBV20-1 and J is TRBJ2-1; unclear D gene. Trimming pared 0 bases from V and 1 base from J, leaving 10 bases between. The CDR3 totals 15 residues. CDR1 is DFQATT, CDR2 SNEGSKA, per germline (reference sequence). The CDR3 DNA follows: TGCAGTGCTAGAGATAAGCTGAGGTCCTACAATGAGCAGTTCTTC. The encoded protein is CSARDKLRSYNEQFF.

Turning to this clonotype: Sequence at one end of the junction differs from germline and may be a read error. This chain joins TRBV30 and TRBJ1-1, with D hard to call. This CDR3 region has 16 residues. Germline-derived CDR1 and CDR2 are GTSNPN and SVGIG (reference sequence). The CDR3 here is CAWSQGWAAVNTEAFF. The DNA for the CDR3 is TGCGCCTGGAGCCAAGGGTGGGCCGCAGTGAACACTGAAGCTTTCTTT.

The chain employs TRBV20-1 and TRBJ1-4; weak D call: TRBD1 (5 bases). Germline CDR1 reads DFQATT; CDR2 reads SNEGSKA (reference sequence). The CDR3 totals 18 residues. V lost 0 bases to trimming and J lost 8 bases, with 25 bases between them. CDR3 DNA: TGCAGTGCTAGAGATGGGAGGGGTTTAGCGGGGCCCCTCGAAAAACTGTTTTTT. As protein: CSARDGRGLAGPLEKLFF.

The chain has TRBV4-1 and TRBJ2-7; 9 positions match TRBD1. This CDR3 spans 15 amino acids. V was pared by 5 bases and J by 7 bases, with 12 bases of the junction left unmatched. Per germline, CDR1 MGHRA and CDR2 YSYEKL. The CDR3 spells CASSTGTGFRNEQYF. The CDR3 DNA follows: TGCGCCAGCAGCACTGGGACAGGGTTTCGCAATGAGCAGTACTTC.

V usage is TRBV12-3 or TRBV12-4 and J usage is TRBJ2-5; D is possibly TRBD2 (5 bases). CDR3 length: 12 residues. V shed 0 bases and J shed 10 bases, with 9 bases lying between them. This chain's CDR3 is CASSLALGVQYF. The CDR3 DNA sequence: TGTGCCAGCAGTTTAGCACTGGGAGTCCAGTACTTC.

This clonotype was picked up one time. The gene calls are TRBV30 and TRBJ1-1, with D perhaps TRBD1 (6 bases). V lost 2 bases and J lost 2, with 12 bases in between. Per germline, CDR1 GTSNPN and CDR2 SVGIG (reference sequence). The CDR3 loop spans 14 amino acids. This chain's CDR3 is CAWSPRGGNTEAFF. CDR3 in DNA: TGTGCCTGGAGTCCTAGGGGGGGAAACACTGAAGCTTTCTTT. The full variable domain, in which reference TRBV30 and TRBJ1-1 provide the parts outside the CDR3, is SQTIHQWPATLVQPVGSPLSLECTVEGTSNPNLYWYRQAAGRGLQLLFYSVGIGQISSEVPQNLSASRPQDRQFILSSKKLLLSDSGFYLCAWSPRGGNTEAFFGQGTRLTVV.

This clonotype appeared once. The J gene is TRBJ1-6, the V gene TRBV4-1; TRBD1 aligns across 10 bases. V trimming: 1 base; J trimming: 9 bases; junction bases outside the gene matches: 12. The CDR3 length is 18 residues. Germline V gene sequence: CDR1 MGHRA, CDR2 YSYEKL. CDR3 region: CASSQAGTGVMLLSPLHF. The CDR3 bases are TGCGCCAGCAGCCAAGCCGGGACAGGGGTTATGCTGCTTTCACCCCTCCACTTT.

The chain joins TRBV6-1 to TRBJ2-7, with 8 bases matching TRBD1. Per the germline V gene, CDR1 is MNHNS and CDR2 is SASEGT. CDR3 length: 14 residues. V shed 6 bases, J shed 2 bases, and the junction held 6 bases outside the gene matches. CDR3 protein: CASSWTGRAYEQYF. As DNA, the CDR3 is TGTGCCAGCAGCTGGACAGGGAGAGCCTACGAGCAGTACTTC.

In this sample, this clonotype turned up a few times. This chain uses TRBV12-3 or TRBV12-4 with TRBJ2-1; either TRBD1 or TRBD2 may fit D (6 bases each). Between the trimmed V and J ends, which lost 1 base and 8 bases, there was a span of 12 bases. The CDR3 is 14 residues long. The CDR3 nucleotides are TGTGCCAGCAGTTTAGGGGGGGCCAGTCATGAGCAGTTCTTC. It translates to CASSLGGASHEQFF.

The chain links TRBV12-3 or TRBV12-4 to TRBJ2-5; D is unclear. The CDR3 runs 13 residues. Trimming left V 7 bases short and J 4 bases short, with 13 bases between. CDR3: CASTRRSGETQYF. In DNA, the CDR3 is TGTGCCAGCACAAGACGGTCTGGAGAGACCCAGTACTTC.

This clonotype was observed a few times. The chain recombines TRBV27 with TRBJ1-1; D uncertain. The CDR3 consists of 13 residues. CDR1 and CDR2 from the germline V gene are MNHEY and SMNVEV (reference sequence). The V gene lost 0 bases and the J gene lost 3 bases, with 5 bases spanning the gap. The CDR3 here is CASSLSVDTEAFF. CDR3 DNA: TGTGCCAGCAGTTTATCGGTGGACACTGAAGCTTTCTTT.

Comment on this clonotype: Relative to the germline gene, one junction end is altered; a read error may explain this. The chain joins TRBV7-9 to TRBJ2-7; D unclear. Germline assignment: CDR1 SEHNR and CDR2 FQNEAQ (reference sequence). The CDR3 extends over 15 amino acids. Written as DNA, the CDR3 is TGTGTCAGCAGCTCATGGGTCTTGGAAGGCTACGAGCAGTACTTC. Residues: CVSSSWVLEGYEQYF.

CDR3 DNA: TGCGCCAGCAGCGAAAGGGTCGGGACAGGGTCTGAGCAGTACTTC. As protein: CASSERVGTGSEQYF. The chain couples TRBV4-1 to TRBJ2-7, with 9 bases matching TRBD1. This CDR3 comprises 15 residues. Germline V lookup: CDR1 MGHRA, CDR2 YSYEKL. V lost 5 bases, J lost 7 bases, and 12 bases stayed unmatched.

J is TRBJ1-2 and V is TRBV20-1; TRBD1 might be the D (6 bases). V was trimmed by 4 bases and J by 5 bases, leaving 14 bases between them. The CDR3 loop spans 13 amino acids. Germline V lookup: CDR1 DFQATT, CDR2 SNEGSKA (reference sequence). CDR3 protein: CSAIDYRVYGYTF. The CDR3 region has the DNA TGCAGTGCTATTGACTACAGGGTTTATGGCTACACCTTC.

The rearrangement uses TRBV18 and TRBJ2-1; D uncertain. This CDR3 spans 13 amino acids. Germline values: CDR1 KGHSH, CDR2 LQKENI. Between the trimmed V and J ends, which lost 1 base and 12 bases, there was a span of 13 bases. The CDR3 nucleotides read TGTGCCAGCTCACCACTTCGTGGGTACGGGCAGTTCTTC. Its translation is CASSPLRGYGQFF.

The chain couples TRBV28 to TRBJ2-2; D tentatively fits TRBD1 or TRBD2 (6 bases each). There are 12 residues in the CDR3. Trimming stripped 7 bases from V and 6 bases from J, with 9 bases between. CDR1 is MDHEN and CDR2 is SYDVKM in the germline V gene. CDR3 bases: TGTGCCAGCAATCGGGGGCCCGGGGAGCTGTTTTTT. This gives the protein CASNRGPGELFF.